This T cell receptor beta chain was sequenced during a study of OX40 agonist ivuxolimab in advanced cancers. General study findings and limits: At 0.1 to 3.0 mg/kg and by week 6, CD4+ and CD8+ T cells in the blood had expanded clonally. It was not determined which antigens were specifically recognized by the peripheral T cells that had undergone clonal expansion.

With V trimmed by 4 bases and J by 5 bases, 7 bases remained unmatched. The length of the CDR3 is 15 residues. The germline V gene has CDR1 SGHVS and CDR2 FNYEAQ. Notes on this clone: Its antigen is still unknown.

The assay was immunoSEQ multiplex PCR, and TCRdb's table has in-frame clones only and misses some. In the table there are over 80,000 clones, around 85% of which are singletons. Anyone with autoimmune disease history or systemic immunosuppression was excluded. The TCR sequence derives from an adult with an advanced solid tumor such as melanoma, head and neck, liver or kidney cancer. The chain joins TRBV7-6 to TRBJ1-1; 10 bases align to TRBD1. This material consisted of CD4+ or CD8+ T cells sorted from blood, taken in a trial of the OX40 agonist ivuxolimab. The CDR3 bases are TGTGCCAGCAGCTCGCGGACAGGGGGGAATACTGAAGCTTTCTTT. Translation gives CASSSRTGGNTEAFF.